This T cell receptor beta chain emerged from a study of T cell responses to AZD1222 COVID-19 vaccine. The study, taken as a whole, reports: Repertoire sampling happened only post peak T cell response. White British donors predominated, females outnumbered males, and clonal diversity was possibly underestimated.

The assay was immunoSEQ multiplex PCR, and TCRdb's table has in-frame clones only and misses some. The sample shows about 140,000 clones, about 89% of them seen only once. V shed 6 bases and J 5 bases; nucleotides not matched to a gene: 10. The CDR3 has 15 residues. Germline V gives CDR1 ENHRY, CDR2 SYGVKD. Points on this clone: The antigen is not known.

This chain links TRBV10-3 with TRBJ2-1; 7 nucleotides align to TRBD1. The sequencing here drew on peripheral blood, taken 28 days after the second AZD1222 dose. This clonotype was obtained from an adult who received the AZD1222 COVID-19 vaccine. Here the CDR3 DNA reads TGTGCCATCAGCCGCCTGGGACAGACCGACAATGAGCAGTTCTTC. This gives the protein CAISRLGQTDNEQFF.